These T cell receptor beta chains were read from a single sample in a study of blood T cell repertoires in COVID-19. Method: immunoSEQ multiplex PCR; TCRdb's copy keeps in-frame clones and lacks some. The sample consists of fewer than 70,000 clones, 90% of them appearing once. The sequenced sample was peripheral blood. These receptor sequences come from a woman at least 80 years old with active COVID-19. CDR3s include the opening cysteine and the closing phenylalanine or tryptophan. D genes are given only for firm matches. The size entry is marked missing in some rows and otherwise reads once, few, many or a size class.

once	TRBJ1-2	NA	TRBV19	CASSIRPVLVNGYTF	TGTGCCAGTAGTATAAGGCCAGTTCTAGTAAATGGCTACACCTTC
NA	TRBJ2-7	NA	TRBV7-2	CASSSPMSSYEQYF	TGTGCCAGCAGCTCACCTATGAGCTCCTACGAGCAGTACTTC
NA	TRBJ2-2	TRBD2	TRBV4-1	CASSQGPAGGTGELFF	TGCGCCAGCAGCCAAGGGCCAGCGGGGGGAACCGGGGAGCTGTTTTTT
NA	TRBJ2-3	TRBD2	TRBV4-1	CASSQSETSGGSTDTQYF	TGCGCCAGCAGCCAATCAGAAACTAGCGGGGGGTCCACAGATACGCAGTATTTT
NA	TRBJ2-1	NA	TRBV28	CASSSLRRGGASYNEQFF	TGTGCCAGCAGTTCCCTAAGGAGAGGGGGGGCCTCCTACAATGAGCAGTTCTTC
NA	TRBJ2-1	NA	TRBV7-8	CASSLMGGALYNEQFF	TGTGCCAGCAGCCTGATGGGGGGGGCTCTTTACAATGAGCAGTTCTTC
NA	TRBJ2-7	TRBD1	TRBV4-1	CASSQAGTATYEQYF	TGCGCCAGCAGCCAAGCCGGGACAGCAACCTACGAGCAGTACTTC
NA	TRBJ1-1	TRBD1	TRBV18	CASSPQHETGGEAFF	TGTGCCAGCTCACCACAACATGAGACAGGGGGCGAAGCTTTCTTT
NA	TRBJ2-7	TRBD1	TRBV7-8	CASSLAPWTGARREQYF	TGTGCCAGCAGCTTAGCCCCCTGGACAGGGGCAAGGAGGGAGCAGTACTTC
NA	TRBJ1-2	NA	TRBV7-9	CASSLSGEEGYGYTF	TGTGCCAGCAGCTTATCAGGGGAAGAGGGCTATGGCTACACCTTC
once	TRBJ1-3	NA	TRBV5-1	CASSLAGGVAGNTIYF	TGCGCCAGCAGCTTGGCCGGGGGGGTAGCTGGAAACACCATATATTTT
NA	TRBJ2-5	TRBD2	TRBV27	CASSRTSGRAGVLETQYF	TGTGCCAGCAGCCGAACTAGCGGGAGGGCCGGGGTTTTAGAGACCCAGTACTTC
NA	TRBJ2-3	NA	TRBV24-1	CATSDFQVNTQYF	TGTGCCACCAGTGATTTCCAGGTGAATACGCAGTATTTT
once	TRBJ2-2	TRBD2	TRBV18	CASSAGLADNTGELFF	TGTGCCAGCTCGGCCGGACTAGCGGATAACACCGGGGAGCTGTTTTTT
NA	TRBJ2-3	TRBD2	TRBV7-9	CASSYRRTSGTDTQYF	TGTGCCAGCAGCTACCGGAGGACTAGCGGCACAGATACGCAGTATTTT
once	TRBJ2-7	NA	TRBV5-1	CASSLGPASSYEQYF	TGCGCCAGCAGCTTGGGCCCCGCGAGCTCCTACGAGCAGTACTTC
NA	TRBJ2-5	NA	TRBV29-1	CSVKDSPPETQYF	TGCAGCGTTAAGGACAGCCCCCCGGAGACCCAGTACTTC
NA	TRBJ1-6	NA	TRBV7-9	CASSYSGSSFSPLHF	TGTGCCAGCAGCTATTCAGGTTCTTCGTTTTCACCCCTCCACTTT
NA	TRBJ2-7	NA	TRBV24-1	CATSDFGGKQYF	TGTGCCACCAGTGATTTTGGCGGGAAGCAGTACTTC
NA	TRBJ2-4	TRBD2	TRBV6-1	CASSEALAGGPSLAKNIQYF	TGTGCCAGCAGTGAAGCATTAGCGGGGGGGCCTTCACTAGCCAAAAACATTCAGTACTTC
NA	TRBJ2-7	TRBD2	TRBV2	CASSPGLADSSYEQYF	TGTGCCAGCAGTCCGGGACTAGCGGATAGCTCCTACGAGCAGTACTTC
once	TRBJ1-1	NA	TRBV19	CASTRGILNTEAFF	TGTGCCAGTACCCGAGGGATTCTGAACACTGAAGCTTTCTTT
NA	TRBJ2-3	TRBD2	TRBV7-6	CASSSNSGAGDTQYF	TGTGCCAGCAGCTCGAATAGCGGGGCTGGAGATACGCAGTATTTT
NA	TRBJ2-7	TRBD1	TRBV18	CASSIGQVNYEQYF	TGTGCCAGCTCAATCGGACAGGTTAACTACGAGCAGTACTTC
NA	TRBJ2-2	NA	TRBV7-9	CASSSTDENTGELFF	TGTGCCAGCAGCTCGACAGATGAGAACACCGGGGAGCTGTTTTTT
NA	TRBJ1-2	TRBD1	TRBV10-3	CAIRTGDYGYTF	TGTGCCATCAGGACAGGGGACTATGGCTACACCTTC
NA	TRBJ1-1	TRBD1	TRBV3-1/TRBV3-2	CASSPRTGNLNTEAFF	TGTGCCAGCAGCCCAAGGACAGGGAATCTTAACACTGAAGCTTTCTTT
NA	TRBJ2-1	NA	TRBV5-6	CASGGPGGYNEQFF	TGTGCCAGCGGGGGGCCGGGGGGATACAATGAGCAGTTCTTC
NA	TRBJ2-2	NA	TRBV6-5	CASSYFPGLTGELFF	TGTGCCAGCAGTTACTTTCCAGGGTTGACCGGGGAGCTGTTTTTT
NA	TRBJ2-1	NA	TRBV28	CASRSVGWGDEQFF	TGTGCCAGCAGGAGTGTTGGGTGGGGCGATGAGCAGTTCTTC
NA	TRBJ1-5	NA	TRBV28	CASNLGGLHQPQHF	TGTGCCAGCAATCTGGGGGGACTTCATCAGCCCCAGCATTTT
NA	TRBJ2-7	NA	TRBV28	CASTTGSSREQYF	TGTGCCAGCACTACAGGGAGCTCTCGGGAGCAGTACTTC
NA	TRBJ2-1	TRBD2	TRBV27	CASRPRLAGDENEQFF	TGTGCCAGCAGACCGCGACTAGCGGGAGATGAGAATGAGCAGTTCTTC
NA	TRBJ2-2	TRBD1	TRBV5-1	CASSLRDRGTGELFF	TGCGCCAGCAGCTTGAGGGACAGGGGGACCGGGGAGCTGTTTTTT
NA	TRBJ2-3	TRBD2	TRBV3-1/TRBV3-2	CASSQDPTSGISDTQYF	TGTGCCAGCAGCCAAGACCCGACTAGCGGGATATCAGATACGCAGTATTTT
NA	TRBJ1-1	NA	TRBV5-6	CASSFRGRNTEAFF	TGTGCCAGCAGCTTCAGGGGCAGGAACACTGAAGCTTTCTTT
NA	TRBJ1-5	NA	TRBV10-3	CAISPGTNQPQHF	TGTGCCATCAGCCCCGGGACAAATCAGCCCCAGCATTTT
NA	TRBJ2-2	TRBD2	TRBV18	CASSPRLADTGELFF	TGTGCCAGCTCACCACGGCTAGCGGACACCGGGGAGCTGTTTTTT
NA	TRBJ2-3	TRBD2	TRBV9	CASSPGLDLWTDTQYF	TGTGCCAGCAGCCCCGGACTAGATTTATGGACAGATACGCAGTATTTT
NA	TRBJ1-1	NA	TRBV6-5	CASSYSNRGSEAFF	TGTGCCAGCAGTTACTCGAATAGGGGGTCTGAAGCTTTCTTT